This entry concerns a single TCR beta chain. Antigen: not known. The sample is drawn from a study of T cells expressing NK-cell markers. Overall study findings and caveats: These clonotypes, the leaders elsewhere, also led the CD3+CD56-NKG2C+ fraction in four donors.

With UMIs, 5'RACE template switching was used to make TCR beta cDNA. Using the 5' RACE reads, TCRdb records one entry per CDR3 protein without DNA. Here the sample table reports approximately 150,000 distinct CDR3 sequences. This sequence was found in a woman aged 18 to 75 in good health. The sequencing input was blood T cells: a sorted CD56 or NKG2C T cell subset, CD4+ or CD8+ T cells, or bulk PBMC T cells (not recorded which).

This CDR3 reads CASRQAGELFF. The rearrangement joins TRBV7-2 to TRBJ2-2; there is no DNA to check the TCRdb D call of TRBD1. The CDR3 spans 11 residues. Looked up from germline, CDR1 is SGHTA and CDR2 is FQGNSA.